This T cell receptor (beta chain) emerged from a study of T cell changes during pregnancy in multiple sclerosis (dated by TCRdb to about 2019). Turning to the overall study: Changes in the T cell repertoire over the course of pregnancy were examined in this study in women with multiple sclerosis.

This clone was detected only once. Its target antigen remains unknown. The input lacks base qualities; no much larger clone sits a single base away. The CDR3, cysteine through phenylalanine, is 13 amino acids long. CDR3 DNA is the only sequence kept; it has 39 bases, read in frame from the first base. Looking up the germline V gene yields CDR1 SQVTM and CDR2 ANQGSEA. V lost 4 bases and J lost 5 bases; the stretch between them is 12 bases long. The receptor library was made with the immunoSEQ multiplex PCR assay. TCRdb provides this immuneACCESS table in a form limited to in-frame rearrangements. Some clones are lacking; in checked studies, under half of them reflect an unresolved V gene, and why the rest are absent is not known. The sample includes 45,000 to 65,000 clones, with nearly 95% observed a single time. Under 0.3% of the sample is in the top ten clones.

This receptor chain uses TRBV29-1 and TRBJ1-5; the D segment could be TRBD1, given 6 matching bases. The sequencing used CD4+ T cells from peripheral blood mononuclear cells, collected in the second trimester of pregnancy. The TCR sequence derives from a female donor with multiple sclerosis, enrolled in a pregnancy study. For the CDR3, the sequence is CSVGKGVDQPQHF. The DNA sequence reads TGCAGCGTTGGGAAGGGGGTGGATCAGCCCCAGCATTTT.